The source of this T cell receptor (beta chain) is a study of T cell responses to AZD1222 COVID-19 vaccine. CDR1 SGHRS and CDR2 YFSETQ come from the germline V gene. V lost 0 bases to trimming and J lost 4 bases, with 7 bases between them. The length of the CDR3 is 13 residues. TCRdb keeps only in-frame clones here, not all; method: immunoSEQ multiplex PCR. The sample has 150,000 to 200,000 clones, 85% to 95% seen once. The sequence came from an adult in good health. Sequencing used peripheral blood, obtained on day 0 of AZD1222 vaccination. This chain connects TRBV5-1 to TRBJ2-5; D perhaps matches TRBD1 (6 bases). The CDR3 DNA follows: TGCGCCAGCAGCTTGGCAGGGGCAGAGACCCAGTACTTC. Protein sequence: CASSLAGAETQYF. Drawing the rest from reference TRBV5-1 and TRBJ2-5, the complete variable domain is KAGVTQTPRYLIKTRGQQVTLSCSPISGHRSVSWYQQTPGQGLQFLFEYFSETQRNKGNFPGRFSGRQFSNSRSEMNVSTLELGDSALYLCASSLAGAETQYFGPGTRLLVL.